Listed here is a single T cell receptor (beta chain). What it recognizes is unknown. The sample comes from a study of cytomegalovirus exposure and HLA in healthy donors. Notes on the study in general: Later on, an analysis found that several of the most significant clusters appeared to be linked to common viral pathogens, which included parvovirus B19. Upon later analysis, TCR association rates were observed to vary by HLA locus, being highest for DRB1 and lowest for HLA-C.

13 Jbeta primers and 60 Vbeta primers were used for the PCR. TCRdb's table, derived via immunoSEQ multiplex PCR, lists solely in-frame clones and lacks some. In the table there are over 100,000 clones, roughly 70% of which are singletons. There are 14 residues in the CDR3. Germline V gives CDR1 SNHLY, CDR2 FYNNEI. J was trimmed by 8 bases and V by 6 bases; bases with no gene match: 12. The clonotype comes from a man aged 35 to 55 in good health and CMV-seropositive. What was sequenced was PBMCs. The chain employs TRBV2 and TRBJ1-1; 7 nucleotides match TRBD1. In DNA, the CDR3 is TGTGCCAGCAGAGAACAGGGGCCCGGAAACGAAGCTTTCTTT. Its protein is CASREQGPGNEAFF.